The 11 T cell receptor beta chains listed next were all sequenced from one sample in a study of blood T cell repertoires in COVID-19. Assay used: immunoSEQ multiplex PCR; TCRdb lists only in-frame clones, some missing. This sample has 250,000 to 350,000 clones; about 85% occur once, and the top ten carry about 3%. The sample taken for sequencing was PBMCs or T cells enriched from blood (not recorded which). The receptors originated from a woman aged 45 to 65 who had recovered from COVID-19.

J is TRBJ2-1 and V is TRBV28, with 13 nucleotides matching TRBD2. CDR1 is MDHEN, CDR2 SYDVKM, per germline. V shed 6 bases and J 6 bases; nucleotides not matched to a gene: 5. This CDR3 spans 15 amino acids. Written as DNA, the CDR3 is TGTGCCAGCAGGGAGGGGACTAGCGGGATCAATGAGCAGTTCTTC. It specifies CASREGTSGINEQFF.

The rearrangement joins TRBV27 to TRBJ1-1; tentative D call: TRBD1 (6 bases). V was shortened by 2 bases and J by 0 bases, with 10 bases between the two germline ends. CDR1 is MNHEY, CDR2 SMNVEV, per germline (reference sequence). This CDR3 spans 15 amino acids. The CDR3 spells CASSLGGTLNTEAFF. The CDR3 region has the DNA TGTGCCAGCAGTTTAGGGGGCACCTTGAACACTGAAGCTTTCTTT.

The V gene is TRBV28, the J gene TRBJ1-5; a weak D match, TRBD1 (5 bases). The CDR3 is made up of 13 amino acids. The V gene's germline CDR1 is MDHEN and CDR2 SYDVKM. The ends were cut back, 6 bases at V and 1 base at J, with 7 bases in the middle. The CDR3 coding sequence is TGTGCCAGCAGCCGACAGAGCAATCAGCCCCAGCATTTT. Protein sequence: CASSRQSNQPQHF. Together with reference TRBV28 and TRBJ1-5, the CDR3 gives the full variable domain: DVKVTQSSRYLVKRTGEKVFLECVQDMDHENMFWYRQDPGLGLRLIYFSYDVKMKEKGDIPEGYSVSREKKERFSLILESASTNQTSMYLCASSRQSNQPQHFGDGTRLSIL.

J is TRBJ2-5 and V is TRBV5-1, with no clear D. This CDR3 region has 15 residues. Germline CDR1 is SGHRS and CDR2 is YFSETQ. V gave up 1 base and J gave up 4 bases, with 14 bases separating them. The CDR3 protein is CASSLTAGGRETQYF. For the CDR3, the DNA is TGCGCCAGCAGCTTGACGGCAGGTGGGCGAGAGACCCAGTACTTC.

The rearrangement uses TRBV7-3 and TRBJ2-3; a weak D match, TRBD1 (7 bases). Trimming stripped 5 bases from V and 4 bases from J, with 16 bases between. Germline loops: CDR1 SGHTA, CDR2 FQGTGA. The CDR3 is 15 residues long. This chain's CDR3 is CASSGDLRGPDTQYF. The CDR3 nucleotides are TGTGCCAGCAGCGGGGACTTGAGGGGGCCAGATACGCAGTATTTT.

The V and J genes are TRBV29-1 and TRBJ2-1; D is uncertain. Germline assignment: CDR1 SQVTM and CDR2 ANQGSEA. Deletions cut 0 bases from V and 2 bases from J, with 11 bases between. The CDR3 runs 15 residues. The CDR3 reads CSVEEGLRPYNEQFF. Written as DNA, the CDR3 is TGCAGCGTTGAAGAGGGCCTCCGGCCCTACAATGAGCAGTTCTTC.

This chain links TRBV10-1 with TRBJ2-7; maybe TRBD2 (6 bases). Germline CDR1 and CDR2: WNHNN and SYGVQD (reference sequence). Trimming took off 3 bases at V and 6 bases at J, with 18 bases between the two ends. CDR3 size: 15 residues. The CDR3 sequence: CASSDVGREALEQYF. The CDR3 region has the DNA TGCGCCAGCAGTGATGTGGGCAGGGAGGCGCTCGAGCAGTACTTC.

This clone was found once. The chain has TRBV28 and TRBJ1-4; weak D call: TRBD1 (5 bases). Germline V gene sequence: CDR1 MDHEN, CDR2 SYDVKM. V was cut by 4 bases and J by 5 bases, with 14 bases left in between. The CDR3 extends over 15 amino acids. CDR3 DNA sequence: TGTGCCAGCAGTTCGCCCCAGGGCTTGAATGAAAAACTGTTTTTT. Amino acid sequence: CASSSPQGLNEKLFF.

The chain couples TRBV28 to TRBJ1-2, with D possibly TRBD1 on 6 matching bases. In germline, CDR1 is MDHEN, CDR2 SYDVKM. Deletions cut 3 bases from V and 2 bases from J, with 13 bases between. This CDR3 comprises 15 residues. The CDR3 spells CASSLQGSGNYGYTF. The CDR3 DNA reads TGTGCCAGCAGTTTGCAGGGGAGTGGGAACTATGGCTACACCTTC.

V usage is TRBV18 and J usage is TRBJ2-7, with 8 bases that match TRBD1. Germline CDR1 and CDR2: KGHSH and LQKENI. This CDR3 spans 17 amino acids. J gave up 2 bases and V 1 base, and 10 bases lay outside the gene matches. The CDR3 here is CASSPLLEQGVTYEQYF. In nucleotides, the CDR3 is TGTGCCAGCTCACCACTCCTCGAACAGGGGGTAACCTACGAGCAGTACTTC.

The CDR3 bases are TGTGCCAGCAGCCCGGGGGGGGCAACGGGCTACACCTTC. Amino acid sequence: CASSPGGATGYTF. The rearrangement uses TRBV2 and TRBJ1-2, with D tentatively TRBD1 (6 bases). The CDR3 runs to 13 residues. V was trimmed by 6 bases and J by 8 bases, leaving 16 bases between them. CDR1 and CDR2 (germline): SNHLY, FYNNEI.